The next 21 T cell receptor beta chains were all read from a single sample in a study of OX40 agonist ivuxolimab in advanced cancers. TCRdb's table, derived via immunoSEQ multiplex PCR, lists solely in-frame clones and lacks some. The sample has approximately 61,000 clones, 87% seen once. The sample in question was CD4+ or CD8+ T cells sorted from blood, obtained in a trial of the OX40 agonist ivuxolimab. The receptors come from an adult with an advanced solid tumor such as melanoma, head and neck, liver or kidney cancer.

CDR3 sequence reads: CASNRRGTGNQPQHF. In nucleotides, the CDR3 is TGTGCCAGCAATAGACGGGGAACCGGCAATCAGCCCCAGCATTTT. V gene TRBV6-6 combines with J gene TRBJ1-5; D ambiguous. Germline V gene sequence: CDR1 MNHNY, CDR2 SVGAGI (reference sequence). Trimming stripped 7 bases from V and 2 bases from J, with 15 bases between. This CDR3 region has 15 residues.

The chain couples TRBV10-2 to TRBJ2-6, with TRBD1 identical over 7 bases. The germline gives CDR1 WSHSY, CDR2 SAAADI. This CDR3 contains 15 residues. The V and J ends lost 6 bases and 0 bases, in that order; junction bases with no gene match: 2. CDR3 protein: CASRGQSSGANVLTF. The CDR3 DNA reads as TGCGCCAGCAGGGGACAGAGCTCTGGGGCCAACGTCCTGACTTTC.

This clone was seen a handful of times. This rearrangement joins TRBV5-1 to TRBJ1-4, with TRBD1 as a possible D gene (5 bases). Germline V CDR1 and CDR2: SGHRS, YFSETQ. Deletions cut 1 base from V and 5 bases from J, with 12 bases between. CDR3 size: 15 residues. The CDR3 DNA follows: TGCGCCAGCAGCTTGTCCGGGACGGAGAATGAAAAACTGTTTTTT. Translation gives CASSLSGTENEKLFF.

This chain joins TRBV27 and TRBJ2-5, with TRBD1 matching 7 bases. The CDR3 consists of 15 residues. V was clipped by 0 bases and J by 2 bases; unmatched bases: 3. Germline lookup yields CDR1 MNHEY and CDR2 SMNVEV (reference sequence). The CDR3 DNA sequence: TGTGCCAGCAGTTTATCGACCAGGGGGCAAGAGACCCAGTACTTC. Amino acid sequence: CASSLSTRGQETQYF.

V usage is TRBV7-2 and J usage is TRBJ2-7, with 10 bases lining up with TRBD2. Unmatched junction bases numbered 23, after V lost 5 bases and J lost 7 bases. Germline V lookup: CDR1 SGHTA, CDR2 FQGNSA. The length of the CDR3 is 19 residues. This CDR3 is CASSLRMGLAAGGLGEQYF. CDR3 DNA sequence: TGTGCCAGCAGCCTACGTATGGGCTTAGCAGCGGGGGGGCTGGGAGAGCAGTACTTC.

The CDR3 reads CASSLGADFLYGYTF. The CDR3 nucleotides are TGTGCCAGCAGCTTAGGAGCGGATTTCCTCTATGGCTACACCTTC. This chain joins TRBV7-9 and TRBJ1-2; D gene ambiguous. The length of the CDR3 is 15 residues. Germline loops: CDR1 SEHNR, CDR2 FQNEAQ (reference sequence). Trimming took 1 base from V and 4 from J, leaving 13 bases between them. The full variable domain, with the rest looked up from reference TRBV7-9 and TRBJ1-2, is DTGVSQNPRHKITKRGQNVTFRCDPISEHNRLYWYRQTLGQGPEFLTYFQNEAQLEKSRLLSDRFSAERPKGSFSTLEIQRTEQGDSAMYLCASSLGADFLYGYTFGSGTRLTVV.

CDR3: CASSLLTGAGGPDTQYF. The CDR3 DNA follows: TGTGCCAGCAGCCTCCTCACGGGTGCGGGGGGGCCGGATACGCAGTATTTT. The V gene is TRBV14, the J gene TRBJ2-3; 9 bases are a match to TRBD2. The trim removed 4 bases at V and 6 bases at J, leaving 14 bases unmatched. This CDR3 region has 17 residues. The germline CDR1 and CDR2 sequences are SGHDN and FVKESK.

This clone has just a few counts. The V and J genes are TRBV4-1 and TRBJ1-6; no definite D call. The V gene's germline CDR1 is MGHRA and CDR2 YSYEKL. There are 14 residues in the CDR3. The V end lost 5 bases, the J end lost 5 bases, and 10 bases lay between the germline ends. The CDR3 region has the DNA TGCGCCAGCAGCTCTTGGGAAGATAATTCACCCCTCCACTTT. This sequence encodes CASSSWEDNSPLHF.

The CDR3 bases are TGCGCCAGCAGCTGGGACAGGGGCTATGGCTACACCTTC. Encoded protein: CASSWDRGYGYTF. The rearrangement uses TRBV5-1 and TRBJ1-2, with 10 bases aligning to TRBD1. CDR3 length: 13 amino acids. Germline trimming cut 3 bases from V and 4 bases from J; bases unmatched to any gene: 0. Germline V gene sequence: CDR1 SGHRS, CDR2 YFSETQ.

This clone turned up a few times. The rearrangement links TRBV6-4 to TRBJ2-7; no firm D call. CDR3 length: 12 residues. Trimming removed 2 bases from V and 7 bases from J, with 9 bases in between. Looked up from germline, CDR1 is MRHNA and CDR2 is SNTAGT. CDR3 in amino acids: CASSDNGGEQYF. In nucleotides, the CDR3 is TGTGCCAGCAGTGACAACGGCGGAGAGCAGTACTTC.

This clone has a single count. The CDR3 DNA sequence: TGTGCCAGCAGTTTGTCCCTGGGCAGGGGAAGTTATGGCTACACCTTC. Its translation is CASSLSLGRGSYGYTF. The chain combines TRBV27 with TRBJ1-2, with D maybe TRBD1 (6 bases). This CDR3 spans 16 amino acids. Germline CDR1 is MNHEY and CDR2 is SMNVEV (reference sequence). Trimming removed 3 bases at V and 5 bases at J, with 19 bases between.

This sequence joins TRBV5-1 and TRBJ2-2; D is unresolved. This CDR3 is 12 amino acids long. Between the trimmed V and J ends, which lost 5 bases and 7 bases, there was a span of 9 bases. The germline V gene encodes CDR1 SGHRS and CDR2 YFSETQ. The CDR3 bases are TGCGCCAGCAGTCCGGGTCACGGGGAGCTGTTTTTT. Translation gives CASSPGHGELFF.

The chain uses TRBV6-1 and TRBJ2-2; 8 nucleotides agree with TRBD1. The CDR3 consists of 14 residues. After removal of 6 bases from V and 4 bases from J, the junction contained 4 bases not matched to a gene. The germline V gene has CDR1 MNHNS and CDR2 SASEGT. CDR3 protein: CASRFTGGTGELFF. In nucleotides, the CDR3 is TGTGCCAGCAGGTTTACAGGGGGCACCGGGGAGCTGTTTTTT.

The chain joins TRBV14 to TRBJ2-5, with D hard to call. Germline lookup yields CDR1 SGHDN and CDR2 FVKESK. The V and J ends lost 2 bases and 0 bases respectively, with 13 bases between them. The CDR3 runs 16 residues. CDR3 protein: CASSQSSPLDQETQYF. The DNA of the CDR3 is TGTGCCAGCAGCCAATCCAGTCCGTTGGACCAAGAGACCCAGTACTTC.

The chain carries TRBV5-1 and TRBJ2-3; D gene unclear. The CDR3 spans 13 residues. In germline, CDR1 is SGHRS, CDR2 YFSETQ. V dropped 5 bases and J dropped 1 base, with 8 bases sitting between them. The CDR3 loop is CASSPLGTDTQYF. The CDR3 DNA follows: TGCGCCAGCAGTCCCTTAGGCACAGATACGCAGTATTTT.

V usage is TRBV5-4 and J usage is TRBJ1-6; 7 bases are shared with TRBD1. CDR1 and CDR2 (germline): SGHNT, YYREEE (reference sequence). This CDR3 has 15 amino acids. Trimming at V came to 4 bases and at J to 9 bases, leaving 10 bases not matched to a gene. The chain's CDR3 is CASSPGTEPSSPLHF. Written as DNA, the CDR3 is TGTGCCAGCAGCCCCGGGACAGAGCCAAGTTCACCCCTCCACTTT.

The chain has TRBV19 and TRBJ2-7; 10 nucleotides agree with TRBD1. CDR3 length: 15 residues. V lost 7 bases to trimming and J lost 6 bases; unmatched junction nucleotides: 12. The germline V gene encodes CDR1 LNHDA and CDR2 SQIVND (reference sequence). Here the CDR3 DNA reads TGTGCCAGTACCTTGGGACAGGGGTTTAGTCGCGAGCAGTACTTC. Encoded protein: CASTLGQGFSREQYF.

The rearrangement joins TRBV5-3 to TRBJ2-3, with TRBD2 identical over 13 bases. TRBV5-3 falls under the ORF class, with uncertain function. This CDR3 contains 17 residues. V lost 0 bases to trimming and J lost 1 base; unmatched junction nucleotides: 2. CDR3 sequence: CARSLGLAGGRTDTQYF. CDR3 in DNA: TGTGCCAGAAGCTTGGGACTAGCGGGGGGACGCACAGATACGCAGTATTTT.

The chain uses TRBV19 and TRBJ2-4, with a weak D call TRBD1 (7 bases). This CDR3 has 15 residues. The V end was cut by 10 bases, the J end by 5 bases, with 21 bases between. Germline V gene data show CDR1 as LNHDA and CDR2 as SQIVND (reference sequence). CDR3 in DNA: TGTGCCACCGGGGGTACCGGGACAGTACAAAACATTCAGTACTTC. Translated: CATGGTGTVQNIQYF.

This sequence joins TRBV27 and TRBJ1-2, with D maybe TRBD1 (6 bases). Per the germline V gene, CDR1 is MNHEY and CDR2 is SMNVEV (reference sequence). The CDR3 has 15 residues. Trimming removed 9 bases at V and 3 bases at J, with 20 bases between. For the CDR3, the DNA is TGTGCCAGTCCCAAGAGGGGGGGCGCCCACTATGGCTACACCTTC. It specifies CASPKRGGAHYGYTF.

The gene calls are TRBV2 and TRBJ1-2; D possibly corresponds to TRBD1 (5 bases). V shed 6 bases and J shed 1 base, with 21 bases lying between them. The CDR3 has 17 residues. In germline, CDR1 is SNHLY, CDR2 FYNNEI. The CDR3 spells CASRAQEGLGSNYGYTF. The CDR3, as DNA: TGTGCCAGCAGAGCCCAGGAGGGACTGGGAAGTAACTATGGCTACACCTTC. The complete variable domain, with remaining parts taken from reference TRBV2 and TRBJ1-2, reads EPEVTQTPSHQVTQMGQEVILRCVPISNHLYFYWYRQILGQKVEFLVSFYNNEISEKSEIFDDQFSVERPDGSNFTLKIRSTKLEDSAMYFCASRAQEGLGSNYGYTFGSGTRLTVV.